This is a list of T cell receptor beta chains from one sample in a study of cytomegalovirus exposure and HLA in healthy donors. The protocol was immunoSEQ multiplex PCR, while the TCRdb copy is restricted to in-frame clones and leaves out a portion. The profile shows over 150,000 clones, around 76% of them singletons. The sequencing sample was made of PBMCs. The receptors derive from a man in his 60s in good health and CMV-seronegative. Both conserved end residues are part of each CDR3. The order of the fields is J gene, D gene, V gene, clone size, CDR3 DNA, CDR3 protein. D genes are given only for firm matches. Clone size appears in some rows only: once, few, many, or a class for an expanded clone.

>TRBJ1-2|.|TRBV9|.
TGTGCCAGCAGCGTAGACGGTCGTGGCTACACCTTC
CASSVDGRGYTF
>TRBJ1-4|.|TRBV30|.
TGTGCCTGGAGTCCCTTGTCAGCGACGGCTGAAAAACTGTTTTTT
CAWSPLSATAEKLFF
>TRBJ1-3|.|TRBV30|.
TGTGCCTGGAGTGGGGGCGGCTCTGGAAACACCATATATTTT
CAWSGGGSGNTIYF
>TRBJ2-7|TRBD2|TRBV5-1|once
TGCGCCAGATTAACCGGGGCTAGCGGAGATTACAGCTTGGAGCAGTACTTC
CARLTGASGDYSLEQYF
>TRBJ2-7|.|TRBV11-2|few
TGTGCCAGCAGCTTCCGGACATTGGGATCCTACGAGCAGTACTTC
CASSFRTLGSYEQYF
>TRBJ2-3|.|TRBV30|.
TGTGCCTGGAGGTCTGGCCCAGATACGCAGTATTTT
CAWRSGPDTQYF
>TRBJ2-7|TRBD1|TRBV4-3|.
TGCGCCAGCAGCCAAGATAGGGGACAGCCCTACGAGCAGTACTTC
CASSQDRGQPYEQYF
>TRBJ1-5|.|TRBV6-1|.
TGTGCCAGCAGGGAGACAGGCGATAGCAATCAGCCCCAGCATTTT
CASRETGDSNQPQHF
>TRBJ2-3|TRBD1|TRBV30|.
TGTGCCTGGCAAGACAGGGGCCTCACAGATACGCAGTATTTT
CAWQDRGLTDTQYF
>TRBJ2-1|TRBD2|TRBV7-9|few
TGTGCCAGCAGCTCCATTCAGGGGACTAGCGGATCCTACAATGAGCAGTTCTTC
CASSSIQGTSGSYNEQFF
>TRBJ2-5|.|TRBV4-3|.
TGCGCCAGCAGCCAAGATCTGGCTAGCGCCGAGACCCAGTACTTC
CASSQDLASAETQYF
>TRBJ1-5|.|TRBV5-1|.
TGCGCCAGCAGCTTGACAGGGATGGGCAATCAGCCCCAGCATTTT
CASSLTGMGNQPQHF
>TRBJ1-3|.|TRBV11-2|.
TGTGCCAGCAGCTTAACCCAGGGTGGAAACACCATATATTTT
CASSLTQGGNTIYF
>TRBJ1-2|.|TRBV10-3|.
TGTGCCATCGGTCAACCGGGACTCCGGGTCTACACCTTC
CAIGQPGLRVYTF
>TRBJ1-6|.|TRBV4-1|few
TGCGCCAGCAGCCACCCCGCAGGGCGGGGTTCACCCCTCCACTTT
CASSHPAGRGSPLHF
>TRBJ2-2|.|TRBV11-2|.
TGTGCCAGCAGCTTCCTAGTCGGAGGCGCCGGGGAGCTGTTTTTT
CASSFLVGGAGELFF
>TRBJ2-5|TRBD2|TRBV28|once
TGTGCCAGCAGTTTCTCGACTAGCGGGGGGGAGACCCAGTACTTC
CASSFSTSGGETQYF
>TRBJ2-3|.|TRBV7-9|.
TGTGCCAGCAGCTTGCGGGGAATCACAGATACGCAGTATTTT
CASSLRGITDTQYF
>TRBJ2-4|TRBD1|TRBV28|.
TGTGCCAGCACGGGACAGGGGGCACAGAGAAACATTCAGTACTTC
CASTGQGAQRNIQYF
>TRBJ1-1|.|TRBV5-1|.
TGCGCCAGCAGCTTGGTATTGAACACTGAAGCTTTCTTT
CASSLVLNTEAFF
>TRBJ2-1|TRBD1|TRBV11-2|once
TGTGCCAGCAGCCCCGGGACCGGGACAGGGGGACATGAGCAGTTCTTC
CASSPGTGTGGHEQFF
>TRBJ1-4|TRBD1|TRBV11-3|.
TGTGCCAGCAGCTTAGATAACGGACAGGCAGACCCTAATGAAAAACTGTTTTTT
CASSLDNGQADPNEKLFF
>TRBJ1-1|TRBD1|TRBV5-1|.
TGCGCCAGCAGTCAGGGGGCGCAAGGCACTGAAGCTTTCTTT
CASSQGAQGTEAFF
>TRBJ2-7|.|TRBV4-3|.
TGCGCCAGCAGCGTAACTAGGTCCTACGAGCAGTACTTC
CASSVTRSYEQYF
>TRBJ2-3|TRBD2|TRBV4-3|.
TGCGCCAGCAGCCAAGACGGGACTAGCGGTATAGATACGCAGTATTTT
CASSQDGTSGIDTQYF
>TRBJ2-3|.|TRBV10-3|.
TGTGCCATCAGCGCAGAAAGCACAGATACGCAGTATTTT
CAISAESTDTQYF
>TRBJ1-6|TRBD1|TRBV19|.
TGTGCCAGTAGTATAAAACAGGGGGCTGGGAATTCACCCCTCCACTTT
CASSIKQGAGNSPLHF
>TRBJ2-3|.|TRBV2|.
TGTGCCAAAAGGAGGGGGCTGGCAGATACGCAGTATTTT
CAKRRGLADTQYF
>TRBJ1-2|.|TRBV27|.
TGTGCCAGCAGTCCCGGACAGCCCTATGGCTACACCTTC
CASSPGQPYGYTF
>TRBJ1-2|.|TRBV4-3|once
TGCGCCAGCAGCCAAGCGGGGGGGTATGGCTACACCTTC
CASSQAGGYGYTF
>TRBJ2-7|.|TRBV5-8|.
TGTGCCAGCAGCCCGACTCCGACAGCTACCTACGAGCAGTACTTC
CASSPTPTATYEQYF
>TRBJ1-1|.|TRBV11-2|.
TGTGCCAGCAGCCTGGGGGCCACACCGGGGTGGACTGAAGCTTTCTTT
CASSLGATPGWTEAFF
>TRBJ1-5|TRBD1|TRBV19|.
TGTGCCAGTAGGCCGGACAGGGAAGGGAGCAATCAGCCCCAGCATTTT
CASRPDREGSNQPQHF
>TRBJ1-4|.|TRBV27|few
TGTGCCAGCAGTTTGAACAGGGTGTATGAAAAACTGTTTTTT
CASSLNRVYEKLFF
>TRBJ1-5|.|TRBV2|many
TGTGCCAGCAACGGGGAGGGGGTCGTGCAGCCCCAGCATTTT
CASNGEGVVQPQHF
>TRBJ2-7|.|TRBV9|.
TGTGCCAGCAGCGTAGGTGGGCTGCCCTACGAGCAGTACTTC
CASSVGGLPYEQYF
>TRBJ2-7|TRBD2|TRBV4-2|.
TGTGCCAGCAGCCAAGATACTAGCGGGGTCTCCTACGAGCAGTACTTC
CASSQDTSGVSYEQYF
>TRBJ2-3|TRBD2|TRBV4-2|.
TGTGCCAGCAGCCAGCAGAGCGGGGGGGCAAGCACAGATACGCAGTATTTT
CASSQQSGGASTDTQYF
>TRBJ2-7|.|TRBV7-2|.
TGTGCCAGCAGCTCCCGGGTTGGGCGAAGGGGTATCTACGAGCAGTACTTC
CASSSRVGRRGIYEQYF
>TRBJ2-7|TRBD1|TRBV7-3|few
TGTGCCAGCAGCCCCACTTCCGACAGGGGCCGCTACGAGCAGTACTTC
CASSPTSDRGRYEQYF
>TRBJ2-2|.|TRBV9|.
TGTGCCAGCAGCGTTTCCGCGAACACCGGGGAGCTGTTTTTT
CASSVSANTGELFF
>TRBJ1-1|.|TRBV30|.
TGTGCCTGGGGGGGCTGGGGGAACACTGAAGCTTTCTTT
CAWGGWGNTEAFF
>TRBJ2-3|TRBD2|TRBV12-5|.
TGTGCTAGCCTGGGAGGGGTAGACACAGATACGCAGTATTTT
CASLGGVDTDTQYF
>TRBJ1-6|TRBD1|TRBV6-1|.
TGTGCCAGCAGTGGAGGGACAGGGGTTTCACCCCTCCACTTT
CASSGGTGVSPLHF
>TRBJ2-3|.|TRBV11-3|.
TGTGCCAGCAGCCCAAGCTTCACAGATACGCAGTATTTT
CASSPSFTDTQYF
>TRBJ1-4|.|TRBV7-5|few
TGTGCCAGAAGCTTAGTTTCCGGTGAAAAACTGTTTTTT
CARSLVSGEKLFF
>TRBJ1-1|TRBD1|TRBV7-2|few
TGTGCCAGCAGCCAGAGGACAGGGGGTACTTTTGAAGCTTTCTTT
CASSQRTGGTFEAFF
>TRBJ1-3|TRBD1|TRBV5-4|few
TGTGCCAGCAGTCCCAGGTCAGGGGGCGCAGCTGGAAACACCATATATTTT
CASSPRSGGAAGNTIYF
>TRBJ2-5|.|TRBV7-9|few
TGTGCCAGCAGCTTAGTAGGGGGAGAGACCCAGTACTTC
CASSLVGGETQYF
>TRBJ1-2|TRBD1|TRBV7-6|once
TGTGCCAGCAGCCCGGACAGGGCAAGGGGCTACACCTTC
CASSPDRARGYTF
>TRBJ1-1|.|TRBV9|.
TGTGCCAGCAGCCCACTGGACTCCGTTAATACTGGAGCTTTCTTT
CASSPLDSVNTGAFF
>TRBJ2-5|.|TRBV5-4|.
TGTGCCAGCAGCTGGCTGTGGGCTGGGGAGACCCAGTACTTC
CASSWLWAGETQYF
>TRBJ2-7|.|TRBV4-3|.
TGCGCCAGCAGCCAAGATCTTACAGGGCCCCAGTACTTC
CASSQDLTGPQYF